These 16 T cell receptor beta chains were sequenced from one sample in a study of cytomegalovirus exposure and HLA in healthy donors. Primers included in the PCR were 60 Vbeta and 13 Jbeta primers. Sequencing used immunoSEQ multiplex PCR; TCRdb keeps in-frame clones, though not all of them. The data hold about 98,000 clones, with roughly 81% observed a single time. Specimen: PBMCs. The source of these receptors is a man in his forties in good health and CMV-seronegative.

In its sample, this clone was seen a few times. This chain joins TRBV5-4 and TRBJ1-2; 8 nucleotides line up with TRBD1. The V and J ends lost 5 bases and 5 bases, in that order; junction bases with no gene match: 5. The CDR3 extends over 13 amino acids. Per germline, CDR1 SGHNT and CDR2 YYREEE (reference sequence). Written as DNA, the CDR3 is TGTGCCAGCAGTCTAGACAGGGGATATGGCTACACCTTC. It translates to CASSLDRGYGYTF.

The gene calls are TRBV10-3 and TRBJ2-1; TRBD2 agrees at 12 bases. V lost 5 bases and J lost 9; bases outside the gene matches: 11. The CDR3 sequence is 16 residues long. Germline CDR1 reads ENHRY; CDR2 reads SYGVKD. The CDR3 spells CAISPKTSGGVGEQFF. CDR3 sequence (DNA): TGTGCCATCAGTCCTAAGACTAGCGGGGGAGTGGGTGAGCAGTTCTTC.

This chain links TRBV10-2 with TRBJ1-3; no clear D. The CDR3 loop spans 13 amino acids. V was trimmed by 3 bases and J by 8 bases, leaving 11 bases between them. From germline, CDR1 is WSHSY and CDR2 SAAADI. The CDR3 sequence: CASSDNAPDTIYF. The CDR3 DNA reads TGCGCCAGCAGTGATAACGCGCCCGACACCATATATTTT.

The chain recombines TRBV5-1 with TRBJ2-6; D gene unclear. Trimming cost V 2 bases and J 2 bases, with 8 bases left between them. The CDR3 runs to 15 residues. The germline V gene encodes CDR1 SGHRS and CDR2 YFSETQ. CDR3 amino acids: CASSLSAPGANVLTF. CDR3 DNA sequence: TGCGCCAGCAGCTTATCAGCGCCTGGGGCCAACGTCCTGACTTTC.

The V and J genes are TRBV29-1 and TRBJ2-7; 7 positions agree with TRBD1. The CDR3 spans 14 residues. Losses at the gene ends were 4 bases for V and 5 bases for J; bases not matched to a gene: 11. CDR1 and CDR2 (germline): SQVTM, ANQGSEA. CDR3 sequence (DNA): TGCAGCGTTGTGGAACGGGACAGTTTAAACGAGCAGTACTTC. Translation: CSVVERDSLNEQYF.

The chain recombines TRBV19 with TRBJ1-4; D ambiguous. V lost 7 bases and J lost 0, with 12 bases in between. The CDR3 runs 15 residues. Germline assignment: CDR1 LNHDA and CDR2 SQIVND (reference sequence). CDR3 region: CASTRRGATNEKLFF. CDR3 DNA: TGTGCCAGTACGAGGCGCGGAGCAACTAATGAAAAACTGTTTTTT.

This clone came up a few times. The chain links TRBV29-1 to TRBJ2-7; 7 nucleotides match TRBD1. The CDR3 runs 15 residues. Germline lookup yields CDR1 SQVTM and CDR2 ANQGSEA. V shed 2 bases and J 0 bases; nucleotides not matched to a gene: 7. The DNA for the CDR3 is TGCAGCGTTGAATTTAGGACAGGAGCCTCCTACGAGCAGTACTTC. This codes for CSVEFRTGASYEQYF.

The rearrangement uses TRBV10-3 and TRBJ1-1; 9 bases are a match to TRBD1. The V gene end was trimmed by 4 bases and the J gene end by 9 bases; junction bases not matched to a gene: 3. The CDR3 totals 12 residues. Germline CDR1 ENHRY, CDR2 SYGVKD. CDR3 nucleotide sequence: TGTGCCATCAGTGGACAGGGGGTTCAAGCTTTCTTT. Translating it yields CAISGQGVQAFF.

V usage is TRBV5-1 and J usage is TRBJ2-7; D is ambiguous. The V gene's germline CDR1 is SGHRS and CDR2 YFSETQ. The length of the CDR3 is 13 residues. V was trimmed by 1 base and J by 0 bases, leaving 5 bases between them. CDR3 sequence reads: CASSLYSSYEQYF. In nucleotides, the CDR3 is TGCGCCAGCAGCTTGTATTCCTCCTACGAGCAGTACTTC.

This clone was recorded a few times. The V gene is TRBV10-3, the J gene TRBJ2-5; 13 bases fit TRBD2. CDR3 size: 16 residues. The J segment lost 5 bases and the V segment lost 5 bases, leaving 8 bases of the junction unmatched. The germline V gene encodes CDR1 ENHRY and CDR2 SYGVKD. Written as DNA, the CDR3 is TGTGCCATCAGTCGGACTAGCGGGGGACGAGGGGAGACCCAGTACTTC. Protein sequence: CAISRTSGGRGETQYF.

CDR3 nucleotides: TGTGCCAGCAGCCAGACAGGGTTGGTGCAGTACTTC. It codes for CASSQTGLVQYF. The genes are TRBV7-2 and TRBJ2-7; 7 bases align to TRBD1. The CDR3 has 12 amino acids. J lost 9 bases, V lost 5 bases, and 7 bases had no gene match. Germline loops: CDR1 SGHTA, CDR2 FQGNSA. Supplemented by reference TRBV7-2 and TRBJ2-7, the full variable domain reads GAGVSQSPSNKVTEKGKDVELRCDPISGHTALYWYRQSLGQGLEFLIYFQGNSAPDKSGLPSDRFSAERTGGSVSTLTIQRTQQEDSAVYLCASSQTGLVQYFGPGTRLTVT.

The gene calls are TRBV29-1 and TRBJ2-5; 7 bases fit TRBD2. In germline, CDR1 is SQVTM, CDR2 ANQGSEA. J lost 3 bases, V lost 3 bases, and 4 bases had no gene match. The CDR3 is 13 amino acids. The CDR3: CSVEGGTEETQYF. As DNA, the CDR3 is TGCAGCGTTGAGGGGGGGACCGAAGAGACCCAGTACTTC.

The J gene is TRBJ2-7, the V gene TRBV11-2, with D perhaps matching TRBD1 (7 bases). V was trimmed by 4 bases and J by 0 bases, leaving 13 bases between them. The CDR3 is 15 amino acids. The V gene's germline CDR1 is SGHAT and CDR2 FQNNGV. CDR3 loop: CASSSLRDSSYEQYF. Here the CDR3 DNA reads TGTGCCAGCAGCTCGCTGCGGGACAGCTCCTACGAGCAGTACTTC. The full variable domain, completed using reference TRBV11-2 and TRBJ2-7, is EAGVAQSPRYKIIEKRQSVAFWCNPISGHATLYWYQQILGQGPKLLIQFQNNGVVDDSQLPKDRFSAERLKGVDSTLKIQPAKLEDSAVYLCASSSLRDSSYEQYFGPGTRLTVT.

The rearrangement links TRBV15 to TRBJ2-7, with D possibly TRBD1 on 6 matching bases. The CDR3 runs to 15 residues. Germline V gene lookup returns CDR1 LNHNV and CDR2 YYDKDF (reference sequence). Trimming cost V 0 bases and J 2 bases, with 11 bases left between them. CDR3 protein: CATSRDQGMTYEQYF. Here the CDR3 DNA reads TGTGCCACCAGCAGAGATCAGGGGATGACCTACGAGCAGTACTTC.

The chain is built from TRBV29-1 and TRBJ2-2; TRBD1 might be the D (5 bases). This CDR3 region has 12 residues. V shed 4 bases and J shed 8 bases, with 11 bases lying between them. Germline V gene data show CDR1 as SQVTM and CDR2 as ANQGSEA. In DNA, the CDR3 is TGCAGCGTTGCAGGGATTGAAGGGGAGCTGTTTTTT. Its protein product is CSVAGIEGELFF.

The V call is TRBV27, the J call TRBJ1-5, with D possibly being TRBD1 (5 bases). This CDR3 region has 13 residues. Germline V gives CDR1 MNHEY, CDR2 SMNVEV (reference sequence). The V and J ends lost 6 bases and 4 bases respectively, with 10 bases between them. The CDR3 sequence is CASRPPGNQPQHF. DNA of the CDR3: TGTGCCAGCAGACCCCCAGGGAATCAGCCCCAGCATTTT.